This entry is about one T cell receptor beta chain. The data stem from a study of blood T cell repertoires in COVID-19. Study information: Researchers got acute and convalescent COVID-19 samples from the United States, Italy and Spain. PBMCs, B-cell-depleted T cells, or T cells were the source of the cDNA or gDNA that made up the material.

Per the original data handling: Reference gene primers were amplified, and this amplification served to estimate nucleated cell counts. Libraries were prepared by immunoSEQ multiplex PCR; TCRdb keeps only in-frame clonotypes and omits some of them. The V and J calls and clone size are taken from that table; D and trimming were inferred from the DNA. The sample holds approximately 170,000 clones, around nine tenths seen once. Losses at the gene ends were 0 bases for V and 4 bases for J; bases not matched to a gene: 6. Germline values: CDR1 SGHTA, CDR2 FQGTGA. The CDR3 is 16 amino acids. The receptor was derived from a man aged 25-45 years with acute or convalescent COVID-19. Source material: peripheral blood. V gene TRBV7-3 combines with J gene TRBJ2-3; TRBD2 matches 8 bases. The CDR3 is CASSLTSGGGPDTQYF. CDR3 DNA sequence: TGTGCCAGCAGCTTAACGAGCGGGGGCGGCCCAGATACGCAGTATTTT.